The 24 T cell receptor beta chains presented below share a single source sample, sequenced in a study of cytomegalovirus exposure and HLA in healthy donors. Both 60 Vbeta primers and 13 Jbeta primers went into the PCR. The data were produced by immunoSEQ multiplex PCR, yet TCRdb's version contains in-frame clones alone and is incomplete. The data show about 150,000 clones, over 60% seen once. The specimen sequenced was PBMCs. All receptors come from a woman aged 40 to 50 in good health and CMV-seronegative.

This sequence joins TRBV14 and TRBJ1-4; 7 nucleotides match TRBD1. CDR1 is SGHDN and CDR2 is FVKESK in the germline V gene. V trimming: 1 base; J trimming: 5 bases; junction bases outside the gene matches: 16. The CDR3 runs to 19 residues. DNA of the CDR3: TGTGCCAGCAGCCAAGCCCCCCGGGACAGCTTAATACAAAATGAAAAACTGTTTTTT. Translating gives CASSQAPRDSLIQNEKLFF. Full variable domain (rest looked up from reference TRBV14 and TRBJ1-4): EAGVTQFPSHSVIEKGQTVTLRCDPISGHDNLYWYRRVMGKEIKFLLHFVKESKQDESGMPNNRFLAERTGGTYSTLKVQPAELEDSGVYFCASSQAPRDSLIQNEKLFFGSGTQLSVL.

The V gene is TRBV15, the J gene TRBJ1-4; a possible D gene is TRBD1 (6 bases). The CDR3 spans 15 residues. Germline assignment: CDR1 LNHNV and CDR2 YYDKDF (reference sequence). Between the trimmed V and J ends, which lost 1 base and 5 bases, there was a span of 11 bases. CDR3 amino acids: CATSRARDKNEKLFF. The CDR3 DNA reads as TGTGCCACCAGCAGAGCTAGGGACAAAAATGAAAAACTGTTTTTT.

The CDR3: CARTIGGEDTF. The CDR3 bases are TGTGCCAGGACGATAGGGGGGGAGGACACCTTC. The J gene is TRBJ1-2, the V gene TRBV2, with a possible D match to TRBD1 (6 bases). V was trimmed by 9 bases and J by 12 bases, leaving 17 bases between them. Per germline, CDR1 SNHLY and CDR2 FYNNEI. The CDR3 covers 11 residues.

The chain links TRBV6-6 to TRBJ1-2; 9 bases align to TRBD1. CDR1 and CDR2 (germline): MNHNY, SVGAGI (reference sequence). V lost 5 bases, J lost 8 bases, and 9 bases stayed unmatched. The CDR3 has 14 residues. The CDR3 DNA sequence: TGTGCCAGCAGTAGCGTGGGACAGGGTGTCGGCTACACCTTC. Translating gives CASSSVGQGVGYTF.

This clone was picked up a small number of times. This chain joins TRBV5-4 and TRBJ2-5; TRBD1 is a possible D gene (5 bases). V gave up 0 bases and J gave up 2 bases, with 8 bases separating them. There are 14 residues in the CDR3. Germline values: CDR1 SGHNT, CDR2 YYREEE (reference sequence). CDR3 sequence (DNA): TGTGCCAGCAGCTTGGGGACACCGCAAGAGACCCAGTACTTC. It translates to CASSLGTPQETQYF. The variable domain in full, with the rest retrieved from reference TRBV5-4 and TRBJ2-5, is ETGVTQSPTHLIKTRGQQVTLRCSSQSGHNTVSWYQQALGQGPQFIFQYYREEENGRGNFPPRFSGLQFPNYSSELNVNALELDDSALYLCASSLGTPQETQYFGPGTRLLVL.

V usage is TRBV5-6 and J usage is TRBJ2-2; the match to TRBD1 covers 8 bases. The CDR3 covers 16 residues. The V segment lost 3 bases and the J segment 4 bases; nucleotides outside the gene matches: 8. Germline CDR1 is SGHDT and CDR2 is YYEEEE. This chain's CDR3 is CASSWVGQEGTGELFF. The DNA of the CDR3 is TGTGCCAGCAGCTGGGTGGGACAGGAAGGCACCGGGGAGCTGTTTTTT.

The chain uses TRBV28 and TRBJ1-2; D unresolved. V dropped 5 bases and J dropped 1 base, with 5 bases sitting between them. The CDR3 runs 12 residues. The germline CDR1 and CDR2 sequences are MDHEN and SYDVKM. In DNA, the CDR3 is TGTGCCAGCAGTCTTTTTAACTATGGCTACACCTTC. Amino acids: CASSLFNYGYTF.

The chain combines TRBV23-1 with TRBJ2-1; 10 nucleotides agree with TRBD1. TRBV23-1 is identified as an open reading frame with a role that is uncertain. Trimming removed 2 bases from V and 1 base from J; junction bases left unmatched: 11. The CDR3 length is 19 residues. This CDR3 is CASSQDRDRGMGSYNEQFF. The CDR3 nucleotides are TGCGCCAGCAGTCAAGACCGGGACAGGGGTATGGGGTCCTACAATGAGCAGTTCTTC.

The chain carries TRBV5-1 and TRBJ1-1, with TRBD1 matching 12 bases. This CDR3 spans 14 amino acids. V shed 3 bases, J shed 4 bases, and the junction held 1 base outside the gene matches. The germline gives CDR1 SGHRS, CDR2 YFSETQ. CDR3 nucleotide sequence: TGCGCCAGCAGCTGGGACAGGGGGCTCACTGAAGCTTTCTTT. It codes for CASSWDRGLTEAFF.

The chain combines TRBV6-9 with TRBJ2-7; D uncertain. The CDR3 runs 12 residues. Germline CDR1 MNHGY, CDR2 SVAAGI. Between the trimmed V and J ends, which lost 7 bases and 3 bases, there was a span of 10 bases. The chain's CDR3 is CASIRIVYEQYF. In nucleotides, the CDR3 is TGTGCCAGCATCCGTATTGTCTACGAGCAGTACTTC.

The J gene is TRBJ2-1, the V gene TRBV25-1; D perhaps matches TRBD1 (6 bases). The CDR3 is made up of 13 amino acids. Germline V CDR1 and CDR2: MGHDK, SYGVNS. Trimming shortened V by 1 base and J by 9 bases, and 10 bases separated the two germline ends. CDR3 sequence (DNA): TGTGCCAGCAGTGAATCCCCCAGGGGTGAGCAGTTCTTC. Translation: CASSESPRGEQFF.

The V call is TRBV11-2, the J call TRBJ1-4, with 7 bases fitting TRBD1. This CDR3 has 16 amino acids. Trimming at V came to 4 bases and at J to 8 bases, leaving 13 bases not matched to a gene. CDR1 and CDR2 from the germline V gene are SGHAT and FQNNGV. CDR3 DNA sequence: TGTGCCAGCAGCTCATTTCACAGGGGAAGGAGGGAAAAACTGTTTTTT. Encoded protein: CASSSFHRGRREKLFF.

This clone was recorded only once. This chain joins TRBV5-5 and TRBJ1-6; 8 bases are shared with TRBD1. Trimming took 5 bases from V and 8 from J; bases not matched to a gene: 3. This CDR3 has 13 amino acids. Germline V gives CDR1 SGHKS, CDR2 YYEKEE (reference sequence). CDR3: CASSLTGDSPLHF. DNA of the CDR3: TGTGCCAGCAGTCTGACAGGGGATTCACCCCTCCACTTT. The whole variable domain, remainder taken from reference TRBV5-5 and TRBJ1-6, is DAGVTQSPTHLIKTRGQQVTLRCSPISGHKSVSWYQQVLGQGPQFIFQYYEKEERGRGNFPDRFSARQFPNYSSELNVNALLLGDSALYLCASSLTGDSPLHFGNGTRLTVT.

The J gene is TRBJ1-1, the V gene TRBV10-3, with a tentative D call TRBD1 (5 bases). The CDR3 covers 16 residues. CDR1 ENHRY and CDR2 SYGVKD come from the germline V gene. V gave up 0 bases and J gave up 0 bases, with 11 bases separating them. The CDR3 nucleotides are TGTGCCATCAGTGAGTCCCCCAGGGTTCTGAACACTGAAGCTTTCTTT. This encodes CAISESPRVLNTEAFF.

The chain combines TRBV5-1 with TRBJ1-2; no reliable D call. This CDR3 contains 15 residues. Germline values: CDR1 SGHRS, CDR2 YFSETQ. V gave up 0 bases and J gave up 0 bases, with 9 bases separating them. CDR3 in DNA: TGCGCCAGCAGCTTGGGGGTAACAGCTAACTATGGCTACACCTTC. It yields the protein CASSLGVTANYGYTF. The complete variable domain, with remaining parts taken from reference TRBV5-1 and TRBJ1-2, reads KAGVTQTPRYLIKTRGQQVTLSCSPISGHRSVSWYQQTPGQGLQFLFEYFSETQRNKGNFPGRFSGRQFSNSRSEMNVSTLELGDSALYLCASSLGVTANYGYTFGSGTRLTVV.

V gene TRBV5-1 combines with J gene TRBJ2-7; D is unclear. The CDR3 spans 13 residues. In germline, CDR1 is SGHRS, CDR2 YFSETQ. Trimming removed 4 bases at V and 3 bases at J, with 11 bases between. The CDR3 DNA reads TGCGCCAGCAGCGGTCTTGAGGTCTACGAGCAGTACTTC. It encodes CASSGLEVYEQYF. Using reference TRBV5-1 and TRBJ2-7 for the parts outside the CDR3, the full variable domain is KAGVTQTPRYLIKTRGQQVTLSCSPISGHRSVSWYQQTPGQGLQFLFEYFSETQRNKGNFPGRFSGRQFSNSRSEMNVSTLELGDSALYLCASSGLEVYEQYFGPGTRLTVT.

The chain joins TRBV5-8 to TRBJ1-1, with D possibly being TRBD1 (5 bases). CDR1 and CDR2 (germline): SGHTS, YDEGEE. V was pared by 7 bases and J by 3 bases, with 16 bases between. The CDR3 sequence is 14 residues long. CDR3 loop: CASGGVRVHTEAFF. The CDR3 bases are TGTGCCAGCGGTGGGGTCAGGGTTCACACTGAAGCTTTCTTT.

The chain has TRBV7-2 and TRBJ2-5, with 9 bases lining up with TRBD2. CDR3 length: 18 residues. The trim removed 4 bases at V and 1 base at J, leaving 13 bases unmatched. Germline CDR1 reads SGHTA; CDR2 reads FQGNSA. CDR3 bases: TGTGCCAGCAGCTCCCACTTCGGGCTAGCGGGGAGCCAAGAGACCCAGTACTTC. This translates into CASSSHFGLAGSQETQYF.

This chain connects TRBV15 to TRBJ1-4; D is ambiguous. CDR3 size: 18 residues. Trimming left V 0 bases short and J 7 bases short, with 21 bases between. Germline CDR1 is LNHNV and CDR2 is YYDKDF (reference sequence). The CDR3, as DNA: TGTGCCACCAGCAGAGATCGCCTCCAGGCCTCCAAGAGTGAAAAACTGTTTTTT. It codes for CATSRDRLQASKSEKLFF.

The V and J genes are TRBV19 and TRBJ1-5; possibly TRBD1 for D (5 bases). The germline gives CDR1 LNHDA, CDR2 SQIVND (reference sequence). The V end lost 3 bases, the J end lost 3 bases, and 6 bases lay between the germline ends. This CDR3 contains 13 residues. This chain's CDR3 is CASSMTVNQPQHF. The CDR3 nucleotides read TGTGCCAGTAGTATGACAGTCAATCAGCCCCAGCATTTT.

V usage is TRBV28 and J usage is TRBJ2-5; D may be TRBD2 (5 bases). CDR3 length: 15 residues. Trimming pared 1 base from V and 7 bases from J, leaving 16 bases between. Germline-derived CDR1 and CDR2 are MDHEN and SYDVKM. CDR3 loop: CASSLLSDRGRTQYF. The CDR3, as DNA: TGTGCCAGCAGTTTATTATCGGATCGAGGGAGGACCCAGTACTTC.

This chain links TRBV7-9 with TRBJ1-6, with D perhaps matching TRBD1 (5 bases). Per the germline V gene, CDR1 is SEHNR and CDR2 is FQNEAQ (reference sequence). The CDR3 extends over 12 amino acids. The V end lost 1 base, the J end lost 10 bases, and 5 bases lay between the germline ends. CDR3 protein: CASSLGTSPLHF. DNA of the CDR3: TGTGCCAGCAGCTTAGGGACATCACCCCTCCACTTT. Full variable domain (missing parts from reference TRBV7-9 and TRBJ1-6): DTGVSQNPRHKITKRGQNVTFRCDPISEHNRLYWYRQTLGQGPEFLTYFQNEAQLEKSRLLSDRFSAERPKGSFSTLEIQRTEQGDSAMYLCASSLGTSPLHFGNGTRLTVT.

The chain carries TRBV30 and TRBJ1-2, with D hard to call. The CDR3 has 16 residues. CDR1 is GTSNPN, CDR2 SVGIG, per germline (reference sequence). Trimming cost V 3 bases and J 0 bases, with 17 bases left between them. Written as DNA, the CDR3 is TGTGCCTGGAGATTAAAAGGGAGCGCGTCTAACTATGGCTACACCTTC. Amino acids: CAWRLKGSASNYGYTF.

The chain recombines TRBV19 with TRBJ1-6, with D maybe TRBD1 (6 bases). V shed 4 bases and J shed 8 bases, with 12 bases lying between them. CDR3 length: 14 residues. CDR1 is LNHDA, CDR2 SQIVND, per germline (reference sequence). CDR3 in DNA: TGTGCCAGTAGTACGCCAGGGGACCATTCACCCCTCCACTTT. Encoded protein: CASSTPGDHSPLHF.